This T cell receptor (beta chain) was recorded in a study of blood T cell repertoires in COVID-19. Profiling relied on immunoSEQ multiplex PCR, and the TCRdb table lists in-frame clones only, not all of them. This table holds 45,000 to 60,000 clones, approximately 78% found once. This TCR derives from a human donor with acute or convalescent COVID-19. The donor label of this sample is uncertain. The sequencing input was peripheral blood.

The CDR3 DNA is TGTGCCAGCAGTTTACGGGGGGACCCTGGGGCCAACGTCCTGACTTTC. Amino acid sequence: CASSLRGDPGANVLTF. The J gene is TRBJ2-6, the V gene TRBV28; 7 bases are shared with TRBD2. CDR1 is MDHEN, CDR2 SYDVKM, per germline. Germline trimming cut 2 bases from V and 2 bases from J; bases unmatched to any gene: 3. The CDR3 is 16 amino acids.